This T cell receptor beta chain is drawn from a study of PD-1 and CTLA-4 blockade in melanoma (dated by TCRdb to 2020 to 2023). Background for the entire study: The study compared how PD-1 blockade and CTLA-4 blockade affected the melanoma-reactive CD8 T cell response in patients with melanoma.

Library creation used the immunoSEQ multiplex PCR assay. This immuneACCESS table, as held by TCRdb, lists in-frame sequences with V and J called but not all clones. Of the missing ones, under half trace to an unresolved V gene in checked studies; the others have no known cause. Across this sample there are around 32,000 clones, with 70% to 90% seen only once. The ten most abundant clones make up roughly 8.1% of the sample. V is reduced by 2 bases and J by 0 bases, leaving a spacing of 8 bases between them. Based on the germline V gene, the CDR1 and CDR2 sequences are MDHEN and SYDVKM. The CDR3 numbers 16 residues from cysteine through phenylalanine. Of all the DNA, just the CDR3 is kept, 48 bases in frame from base 1. Remarks on this clone: Its target antigen remains unknown. The input lacks base qualities; no much larger clone sits a single base away.

The TCR was taken from a human donor with melanoma. Recombination connected TRBV28 to TRBJ1-6; no confident D gene assignment can be made. The specimen was CD8+ T cells from peripheral blood, collected before anti-PD-1 treatment. The CDR3 protein: CASSLMGSSYNSPLHF. The DNA is as follows: TGTGCCAGCAGTTTAATGGGGAGCTCCTATAATTCACCCCTCCACTTT. The reference TRBV28 and TRBJ1-6 proteins fill in what lies around the CDR3, so the full variable domain reads DVKVTQSSRYLVKRTGEKVFLECVQDMDHENMFWYRQDPGLGLRLIYFSYDVKMKEKGDIPEGYSVSREKKERFSLILESASTNQTSMYLCASSLMGSSYNSPLHFGNGTRLTVT.